This T cell receptor beta chain was sequenced for a study of OX40 agonist ivuxolimab in advanced cancers. Study information: The patients received ivuxolimab by intravenous route every 2 weeks at 0.01 to 10 mg/kg. Study-wide results and caveats: Dosing at 0.1 to 3.0 mg/kg was accompanied by clonal expansion of CD4+ and CD8+ blood T cells by week 6. The study found that CD8+ T cells averaged more expanded clones than CD4+.

This clone was seen once. The antigen remains undetermined. Sequencing was performed with immunoSEQ multiplex PCR; in TCRdb, only in-frame clones are kept and a portion is missing. The data contain fewer than 85,000 clones, nearly 90% of them seen just once; the ten biggest clones take up 2% to 3%. V shed 3 bases and J shed 0 bases, with 6 bases lying between them. CDR1 and CDR2 from the germline V gene are SGDLS and YYNGEE. The CDR3 totals 13 residues. The chain combines TRBV9 with TRBJ1-1, with no clear D. The specimen was CD4+ or CD8+ T cells sorted from blood, collected in a trial of the OX40 agonist ivuxolimab. This clonotype was obtained from an adult with an advanced solid tumor such as melanoma, head and neck, liver or kidney cancer. CDR3: CASSASVNTEAFF. The CDR3 DNA sequence: TGTGCCAGCAGCGCCAGTGTGAACACTGAAGCTTTCTTT.